These 26 T cell receptor beta chains share one sample of origin, sequenced in a study of regulatory T cells in long-lasting Graves disease (dated by TCRdb to 2020 to 2022). The method was multiplex PCR. Sequencing relied on an Illumina HiSeq 4000. TCR beta libraries were built with iRepertoire HTBI primers and Arm-PCR amplification of CDR3 regions. TCRdb handled the public reads itself, with Q25 trimming in fastp and clone calling in MiXCR, and kept productive beta chains. Identical CDR3 proteins give one entry, which carries the most common genes and DNA. The sample data list around 250,000 distinct CDR3 sequences, and approximately 20% of these were observed just once. The ten biggest clones cover around 20% of the sample. Reading the label with the study, this specimen's time point is: newly diagnosed GD, antithyroid drugs for less than 3 months. RNA was extracted from PBMCs in TRIzol for both TCR sequencing and RNA sequencing.

This specimen consisted of peripheral blood mononuclear cells (PBMCs), obtained at new diagnosis, from a patient treated with antithyroid drugs. The source of these receptors is a female donor with Graves disease.

In this sample, this clonotype turned up many times. The chain carries TRBV27 and TRBJ2-3, with D perhaps TRBD2 (5 bases). V was shortened by 5 bases and J by 6 bases, with 18 bases between the two germline ends. The CDR3 extends over 15 amino acids. CDR1 is MNHEY, CDR2 SMNVEV, per germline (reference sequence). The CDR3 nucleotides read TGTGCCAGCAGTCCGCTAGCCTTGGCGGCCGATACGCAGTATTTT. As protein: CASSPLALAADTQYF.

In its sample, this clonotype was seen many times. This chain joins TRBV7-2 and TRBJ2-5; 7 bases align to TRBD2. CDR3 length equals 15 residues. Germline V lookup: CDR1 SGHTA, CDR2 FQGNSA. J lost 5 bases, V lost 7 bases, and 13 bases had no gene match. CDR3 coding DNA: TGTGCCAGCACCGGTAGCGTGGGAGGGGTGGAGACCCAGTACTTC. Amino acid sequence: CASTGSVGGVETQYF.

In this sample, this clonotype turned up a few times. The J gene is TRBJ2-1, the V gene TRBV6-1; possible D gene TRBD1, 6 bases. Trimming removed 6 bases at V and 15 bases at J, with 21 bases between. The germline V gene encodes CDR1 MNHNS and CDR2 SASEGT. The CDR3 has 13 residues. In DNA form, the CDR3 reads TGTGCCAGCAGCCGGGACAACAGGACCCCAAGGTTCTTC. It encodes CASSRDNRTPRFF.

At least ten counts were recorded for this clonotype. The chain recombines TRBV12-3 or TRBV12-4 with TRBJ2-1; TRBD2 aligns across 8 bases. The trim removed 5 bases at V and 5 bases at J, leaving 11 bases unmatched. This CDR3 spans 16 amino acids. The CDR3 region is CASSDSPGGPNNEQFF. The CDR3 nucleotides are TGTGCCAGCAGTGATTCACCGGGAGGGCCCAACAATGAGCAGTTCTTC.

This clonotype was seen ten or more times. This chain joins TRBV3-1 and TRBJ1-2; D remains ambiguous. Germline V gene sequence: CDR1 LGHDT, CDR2 YNNKEL (reference sequence). The CDR3 runs to 15 residues. V was shortened by 3 bases and J by 2 bases, with 13 bases between the two germline ends. The chain's CDR3 is CASSQPSTGNYGYTF. Here the CDR3 DNA reads TGTGCCAGCAGCCAGCCCTCGACGGGAAACTATGGCTACACCTTC. Full variable domain (remainder filled in from reference TRBV3-1 and TRBJ1-2): DTAVSQTPKYLVTQMGNDKSIKCEQNLGHDTMYWYKQDSKKFLKIMFSYNNKELIINETVPNRFSPKSPDKAHLNLHINSLELGDSAVYFCASSQPSTGNYGYTFGSGTRLTVV.

The sample holds a few counts of this clonotype. J is TRBJ2-2 and V is TRBV24-1; TRBD1 aligns across 7 bases. The germline gives CDR1 KGHDR, CDR2 SFDVKD. The length of the CDR3 is 13 residues. V was pared by 4 bases and J by 8 bases, with 3 bases of the junction left unmatched. CDR3 residues: CATSDDREGELFF. The CDR3 nucleotides read TGTGCCACCAGTGACGACAGGGAGGGGGAGCTGTTTTTT.

This clonotype was seen a few times. The chain recombines TRBV20-1 with TRBJ2-1; 10 bases line up with TRBD2. The J segment lost 7 bases and the V segment lost 2 bases, leaving 11 bases of the junction unmatched. Germline V gene sequence: CDR1 DFQATT, CDR2 SNEGSKA (reference sequence). This CDR3 spans 16 amino acids. The chain's CDR3 is CSARSPEAGGYNEQFF. The CDR3 DNA reads TGCAGTGCTAGAAGTCCTGAAGCGGGAGGGTATAATGAGCAGTTCTTC.

The V call is TRBV10-2, the J call TRBJ2-7; 11 bases are shared with TRBD2. Per the germline V gene, CDR1 is WSHSY and CDR2 is SAAADI. V shed 7 bases, J shed 6 bases, and the junction held 5 bases outside the gene matches. CDR3 size: 13 residues. The CDR3 loop reads CASKLAGATEQYF. CDR3 coding DNA: TGCGCCAGCAAACTAGCGGGAGCTACCGAGCAGTACTTC.

The chain has TRBV9 and TRBJ2-5, with D possibly being TRBD2 (6 bases). V gave up 0 bases and J gave up 4 bases, with 13 bases separating them. This CDR3 has 15 residues. Germline V gene data show CDR1 as SGDLS and CDR2 as YYNGEE. CDR3 nucleotides: TGTGCCAGCAGCGTAGCCAGCGGGTTGAGAGAGACCCAGTACTTC. It translates to CASSVASGLRETQYF.

To note about this clonotype: A far larger clone is just one base off, so this is likely a read error. The chain carries TRBV18 and TRBJ2-7; D gene unclear. Germline CDR1 reads KGHSH; CDR2 reads LQKENI. The CDR3 loop spans 12 amino acids. Trimming left V 9 bases short and J 7 bases short, with 16 bases between. DNA of the CDR3: TGTGCCAGTTACGGGTCCTACAATGAGCAGTACTTC. Translating gives CASYGSYNEQYF. Together with reference TRBV18 and TRBJ2-7, the CDR3 gives the full variable domain: NAGVMQNPRHLVRRRGQEARLRCSPMKGHSHVYWYRQLPEEGLKFMVYLQKENIIDESGMPKERFSAEFPKEGPSILRIQQVVRGDSAAYFCASYGSYNEQYFGPGTRLTVT.

This clonotype has ten or more counts. This chain connects TRBV12-3 or TRBV12-4 to TRBJ2-1; 7 bases agree with TRBD2. CDR3 length equals 14 residues. J gave up 10 bases and V 1 base, and 7 bases lay outside the gene matches. CDR3 in amino acids: CASSLGTRGDEQFF. Here the CDR3 DNA reads TGTGCCAGCAGTTTAGGGACTAGAGGAGACGAGCAGTTCTTC.

The table lists this clonotype with many counts. The rearrangement links TRBV12-3 or TRBV12-4 to TRBJ2-3; no firm D call. The CDR3 length is 14 residues. V lost 6 bases to trimming and J lost 2 bases, with 12 bases between them. The CDR3 loop reads CASSPSGITDTQYF. The CDR3, as DNA: TGTGCCAGCAGCCCCTCCGGAATCACAGATACGCAGTATTTT.

This clonotype was counted ten times or more. J is TRBJ1-1 and V is TRBV9; D is ambiguous. The germline V gene has CDR1 SGDLS and CDR2 YYNGEE. This CDR3 contains 14 residues. Trimming cost V 0 bases and J 0 bases, with 6 bases left between them. The CDR3 spells CASSVGEMNTEAFF. The DNA for the CDR3 is TGTGCCAGCAGCGTAGGTGAGATGAACACTGAAGCTTTCTTT.

This clonotype was picked up many times. This sequence joins TRBV19 and TRBJ2-7; possibly TRBD1 or TRBD2 for D (5 bases each). Trimming took off 7 bases at V and 5 bases at J, with 15 bases between the two ends. This CDR3 is built from 13 residues. Per germline, CDR1 LNHDA and CDR2 SQIVND (reference sequence). CDR3 loop: CASKGTVQDEQYF. The CDR3 coding sequence is TGTGCCAGTAAGGGGACCGTGCAGGACGAGCAGTACTTC.

This clonotype has a count of ten or more. The gene calls are TRBV7-8 and TRBJ2-5, with a tentative D call TRBD1 (5 bases). The CDR3 extends over 15 amino acids. CDR1 is SGHVS, CDR2 FQNEAQ, per germline. V lost 5 bases, J lost 5 bases, and 18 bases lay in between. The CDR3 coding sequence is TGTGCCAGCAGCCGACGGACCGGACCAGGGGAGACCCAGTACTTC. This encodes CASSRRTGPGETQYF.

This clonotype has a count of ten or more. CDR3 region: CASSPILGGRGNEQFF. Written as DNA, the CDR3 is TGTGCCAGCTCACCGATCTTGGGCGGGAGGGGCAATGAGCAGTTCTTC. The chain couples TRBV18 to TRBJ2-1; TRBD2 matches at 9 bases. Per the germline V gene, CDR1 is KGHSH and CDR2 is LQKENI. There are 16 residues in the CDR3. V lost 3 bases and J lost 6; bases outside the gene matches: 9.

This clonotype was detected ten times or more. V gene TRBV7-2 combines with J gene TRBJ2-7; D remains unclear. CDR1 and CDR2 from the germline V gene are SGHTA and FQGNSA. The CDR3 spans 13 residues. V dropped 4 bases and J dropped 4 bases, with 11 bases sitting between them. CDR3 DNA: TGTGCCAGCAGCTATAGTAGACCTTACGAGCAGTACTTC. Residues: CASSYSRPYEQYF.

This clonotype was counted a few times. The chain employs TRBV27 and TRBJ2-5, with D possibly matching TRBD2 (6 bases). Trimming cost V 0 bases and J 4 bases, with 12 bases left between them. Germline values: CDR1 MNHEY, CDR2 SMNVEV (reference sequence). This CDR3 comprises 15 residues. CDR3 coding DNA: TGTGCCAGCAGTTTATCCCGGGAGTGGGGAGAGACCCAGTACTTC. The encoded protein is CASSLSREWGETQYF.

This clonotype has a count of ten or more. The chain uses TRBV28 and TRBJ1-2; D perhaps matches TRBD1 (5 bases). V was cut by 7 bases and J by 7 bases, with 16 bases left in between. The CDR3 runs 13 residues. The germline gives CDR1 MDHEN, CDR2 SYDVKM. The CDR3 coding sequence is TGTGCCAGCACTGCAGGGCCTGCGGGTGGCTACACCTTC. Its protein product is CASTAGPAGGYTF.

Many counts were recorded for this clonotype. This rearrangement joins TRBV7-3 to TRBJ2-1; 10 bases are shared with TRBD1. This CDR3 contains 14 residues. Trimming took 5 bases from V and 3 from J; bases not matched to a gene: 1. Germline CDR1 SGHTA, CDR2 FQGTGA. The CDR3 reads CASSRTGGYNEQFF. The CDR3 coding sequence is TGTGCCAGCAGCCGGACAGGGGGCTACAATGAGCAGTTCTTC.

This clonotype occurred many times. The J gene is TRBJ2-2, the V gene TRBV7-2; the D is unclear. Trimming removed 1 base at V and 4 bases at J, with 7 bases between. Germline CDR1 and CDR2: SGHTA and FQGNSA. This CDR3 is built from 14 residues. The CDR3 sequence: CASSLVGSTGELFF. The CDR3 DNA reads as TGTGCCAGCAGCTTAGTGGGTTCCACCGGGGAGCTGTTTTTT.

This clonotype was found a few times. The genes are TRBV7-2 and TRBJ2-1, with TRBD2 matching over 7 bases. Looked up from germline, CDR1 is SGHTA and CDR2 is FQGNSA. The J segment lost 4 bases and the V segment lost 1 base, leaving 4 bases of the junction unmatched. This CDR3 has 15 residues. The chain's CDR3 is CASSLVGGSYNEQFF. The DNA of the CDR3 is TGTGCCAGCAGCTTAGTTGGCGGGAGTTACAATGAGCAGTTCTTC.

The chain links TRBV10-3 to TRBJ1-5; no reliable D call. Trimming left V 8 bases short and J 2 bases short, with 7 bases between. Germline CDR1 ENHRY, CDR2 SYGVKD. There are 12 residues in the CDR3. CDR3 in amino acids: CAIGSRNQPQHF. For the CDR3, the DNA is TGTGCCATCGGGTCGCGCAATCAGCCCCAGCATTTT.

This clonotype came up many times. This chain joins TRBV13 and TRBJ1-2; 7 bases are shared with TRBD1. This CDR3 is 14 amino acids long. CDR1 is PRHDT, CDR2 FYEKMQ, per germline (reference sequence). V shed 5 bases, J shed 8 bases, and the junction held 11 bases outside the gene matches. For the CDR3, the DNA is TGTGCCAGCAGCCCAGAAACAGGGGTTGGGGGCTACACCTTC. It is translated as CASSPETGVGGYTF.

This clonotype occurred a few times. Sequence at one end of the junction differs from germline and may be a read error. This chain connects TRBV7-9 to TRBJ2-3, with TRBD2 matching 8 bases. The CDR3 contains 14 residues. Germline V gene sequence: CDR1 SEHNR, CDR2 FQNEAQ (reference sequence). CDR3 in DNA: TGTGCCAGCACCTTAGCGGGGCCCACAGATACGCAGTATTTT. Translated, it gives CASTLAGPTDTQYF. The complete variable domain, with remaining parts taken from reference TRBV7-9 and TRBJ2-3, reads DTGVSQNPRHKITKRGQNVTFRCDPISEHNRLYWYRQTLGQGPEFLTYFQNEAQLEKSRLLSDRFSAERPKGSFSTLEIQRTEQGDSAMYLCASTLAGPTDTQYFGPGTRLTVL.

The gene calls are TRBV2 and TRBJ2-2; the D is unclear. CDR1 is SNHLY, CDR2 FYNNEI, per germline. CDR3 length: 13 amino acids. Trimming removed 7 bases from V and 4 bases from J, with 10 bases in between. The CDR3: CASMQWSTGELFF. The CDR3 DNA reads as TGTGCCAGCATGCAGTGGAGCACCGGGGAGCTGTTTTTT.